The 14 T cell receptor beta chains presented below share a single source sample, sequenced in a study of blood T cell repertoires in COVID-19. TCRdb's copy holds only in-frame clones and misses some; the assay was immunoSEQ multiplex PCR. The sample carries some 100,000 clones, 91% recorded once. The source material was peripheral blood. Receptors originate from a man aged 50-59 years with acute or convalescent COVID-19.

CDR3 protein: CASSRGTGDYEQYF. DNA of the CDR3: TGTGCCAGCAGTCGCGGGACAGGGGACTACGAGCAGTACTTC. The rearrangement joins TRBV7-9 to TRBJ2-7; 10 bases match TRBD1. Germline lookup yields CDR1 SEHNR and CDR2 FQNEAQ (reference sequence). V lost 6 bases, J lost 3 bases, and 5 bases stayed unmatched. The CDR3 length is 14 residues.

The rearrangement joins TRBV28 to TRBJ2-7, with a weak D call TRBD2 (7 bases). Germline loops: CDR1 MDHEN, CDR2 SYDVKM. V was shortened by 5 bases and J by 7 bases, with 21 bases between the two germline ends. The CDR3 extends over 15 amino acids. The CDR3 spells CASSPPGGLLYEQYF. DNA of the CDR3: TGTGCCAGCAGTCCTCCGGGGGGCCTCTTGTATGAGCAGTACTTC.

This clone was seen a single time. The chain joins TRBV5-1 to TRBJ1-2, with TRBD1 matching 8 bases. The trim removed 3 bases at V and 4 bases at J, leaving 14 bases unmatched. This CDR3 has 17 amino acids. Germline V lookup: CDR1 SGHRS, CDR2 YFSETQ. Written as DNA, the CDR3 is TGCGCCAGCAGCTCCGGGATTTGGACAGGGCGACGCTATGGCTACACCTTC. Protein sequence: CASSSGIWTGRRYGYTF.

CDR3 protein: CASSVGQGWAGELFF. Written as DNA, the CDR3 is TGTGCCAGCAGCGTAGGTCAGGGGTGGGCCGGGGAGCTGTTTTTT. V gene TRBV9 combines with J gene TRBJ2-2; possible D gene TRBD1, 6 bases. V was cut by 0 bases and J by 6 bases, with 12 bases left in between. CDR1 SGDLS and CDR2 YYNGEE come from the germline V gene. The CDR3 has 15 residues. Supplemented by reference TRBV9 and TRBJ2-2, the full variable domain reads DSGVTQTPKHLITATGQRVTLRCSPRSGDLSVYWYQQSLDQGLQFLIQYYNGEERAKGNILERFSAQQFPDLHSELNLSSLELGDSALYFCASSVGQGWAGELFFGEGSRLTVL.

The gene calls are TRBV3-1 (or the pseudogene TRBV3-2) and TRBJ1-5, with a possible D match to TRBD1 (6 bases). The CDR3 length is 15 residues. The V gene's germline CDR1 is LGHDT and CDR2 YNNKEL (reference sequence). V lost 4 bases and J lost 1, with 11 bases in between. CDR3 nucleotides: TGTGCCAGCAGCCCGACGGGGACAAGCAATCAGCCCCAGCATTTT. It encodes CASSPTGTSNQPQHF.

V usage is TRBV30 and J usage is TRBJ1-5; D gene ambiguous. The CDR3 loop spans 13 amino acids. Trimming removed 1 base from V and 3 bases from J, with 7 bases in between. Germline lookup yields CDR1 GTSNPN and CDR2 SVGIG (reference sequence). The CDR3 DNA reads TGTGCCTGGAGTGGGGCCCACAATCAGCCCCAGCATTTT. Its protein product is CAWSGAHNQPQHF.

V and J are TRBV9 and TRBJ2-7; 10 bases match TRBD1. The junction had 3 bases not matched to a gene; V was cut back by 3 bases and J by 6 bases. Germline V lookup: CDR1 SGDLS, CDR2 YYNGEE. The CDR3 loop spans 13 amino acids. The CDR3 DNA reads TGTGCCAGCAGCGCCCGGACAGGGGGCGAGCAGTACTTC. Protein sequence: CASSARTGGEQYF.

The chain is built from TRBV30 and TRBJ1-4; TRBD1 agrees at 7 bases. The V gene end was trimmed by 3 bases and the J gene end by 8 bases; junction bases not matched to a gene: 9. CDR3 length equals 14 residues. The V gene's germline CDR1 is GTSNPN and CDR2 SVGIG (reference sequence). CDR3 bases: TGTGCCTGGAGGCAGACAGGGCGTGGGGAAAAACTGTTTTTT. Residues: CAWRQTGRGEKLFF. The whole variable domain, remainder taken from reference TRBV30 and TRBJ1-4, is SQTIHQWPATLVQPVGSPLSLECTVEGTSNPNLYWYRQAAGRGLQLLFYSVGIGQISSEVPQNLSASRPQDRQFILSSKKLLLSDSGFYLCAWRQTGRGEKLFFGSGTQLSVL.

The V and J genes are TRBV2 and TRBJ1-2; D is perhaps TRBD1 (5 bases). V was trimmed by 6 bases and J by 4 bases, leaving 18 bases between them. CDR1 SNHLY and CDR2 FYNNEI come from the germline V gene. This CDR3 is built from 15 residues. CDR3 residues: CASSPRHRWGYGYTF. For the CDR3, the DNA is TGTGCCAGCAGCCCACGACACAGGTGGGGCTATGGCTACACCTTC. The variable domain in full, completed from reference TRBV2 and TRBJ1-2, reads EPEVTQTPSHQVTQMGQEVILRCVPISNHLYFYWYRQILGQKVEFLVSFYNNEISEKSEIFDDQFSVERPDGSNFTLKIRSTKLEDSAMYFCASSPRHRWGYGYTFGSGTRLTVV.

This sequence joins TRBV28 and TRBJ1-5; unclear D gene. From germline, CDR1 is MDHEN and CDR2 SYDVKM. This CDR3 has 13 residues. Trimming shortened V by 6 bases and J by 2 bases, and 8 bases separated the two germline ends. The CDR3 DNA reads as TGTGCCAGCAGCGATCAGGGCAATCAGCCCCAGCATTTT. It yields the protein CASSDQGNQPQHF.

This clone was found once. As DNA, the CDR3 is TGTGCCAGCAGCCAAGGGAGTATGGTATTCGCCAAAAACATTCAGTACTTC. This gives the protein CASSQGSMVFAKNIQYF. J is TRBJ2-4 and V is TRBV3-1 (or the pseudogene TRBV3-2); D uncertain. The CDR3 runs to 17 residues. V was pared by 1 base and J by 1 base, with 14 bases between. Looked up from germline, CDR1 is LGHDT and CDR2 is YNNKEL (reference sequence).

CDR3 nucleotides: TGCAGCGTTGGACAGGACAGGCTCTACGAGCAGTACTTC. Translating gives CSVGQDRLYEQYF. J is TRBJ2-7 and V is TRBV29-1; 7 positions agree with TRBD1. The CDR3 has 13 amino acids. The germline CDR1 and CDR2 sequences are SQVTM and ANQGSEA. J was trimmed by 3 bases and V by 4 bases; bases with no gene match: 6.

CDR3 DNA sequence: TGTGCCAGCAGTTACGACAGGGGAACAGATACGCAGTATTTT. This sequence encodes CASSYDRGTDTQYF. The chain is built from TRBV6-5 and TRBJ2-3, with 8 bases aligning to TRBD1. J gave up 3 bases and V 2 bases, and 1 base lay outside the gene matches. Germline V gene sequence: CDR1 MNHEY, CDR2 SVGAGI. The CDR3 runs 14 residues.

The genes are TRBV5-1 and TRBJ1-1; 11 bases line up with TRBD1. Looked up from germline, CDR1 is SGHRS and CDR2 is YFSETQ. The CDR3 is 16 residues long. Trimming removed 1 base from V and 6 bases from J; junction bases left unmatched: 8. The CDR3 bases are TGCGCCAGCAGCTTGATGGGACAGGGGGGTGGGGCTGAAGCTTTCTTT. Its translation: CASSLMGQGGGAEAFF.